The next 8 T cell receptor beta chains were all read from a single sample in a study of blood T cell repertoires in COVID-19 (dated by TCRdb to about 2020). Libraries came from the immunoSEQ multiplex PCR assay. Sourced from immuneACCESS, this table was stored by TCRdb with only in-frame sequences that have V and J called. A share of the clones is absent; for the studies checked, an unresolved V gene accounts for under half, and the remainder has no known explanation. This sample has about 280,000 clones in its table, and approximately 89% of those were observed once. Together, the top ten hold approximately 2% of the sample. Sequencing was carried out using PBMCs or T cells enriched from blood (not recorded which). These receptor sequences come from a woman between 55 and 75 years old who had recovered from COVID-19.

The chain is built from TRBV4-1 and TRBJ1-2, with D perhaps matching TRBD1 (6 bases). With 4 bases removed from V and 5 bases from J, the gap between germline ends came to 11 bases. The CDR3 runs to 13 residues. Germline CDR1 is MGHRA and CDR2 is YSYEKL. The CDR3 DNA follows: TGCGCCAGCAGCCTCCTGGACAGTTATGGCTACACCTTC. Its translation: CASSLLDSYGYTF.

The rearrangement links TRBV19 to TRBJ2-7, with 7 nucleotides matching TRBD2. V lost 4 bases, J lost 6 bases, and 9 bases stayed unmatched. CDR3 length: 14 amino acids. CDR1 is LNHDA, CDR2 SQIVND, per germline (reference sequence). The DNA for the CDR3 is TGTGCCAGTAGTAGAGGCGGGGGACCCCTCGAGCAGTACTTC. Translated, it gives CASSRGGGPLEQYF.

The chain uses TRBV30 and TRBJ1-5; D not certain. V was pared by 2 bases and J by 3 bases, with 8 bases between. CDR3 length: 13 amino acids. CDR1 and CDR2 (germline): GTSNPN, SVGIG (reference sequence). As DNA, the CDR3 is TGTGCCTGGAGTCGGCGGGACAATCAGCCCCAGCATTTT. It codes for CAWSRRDNQPQHF.

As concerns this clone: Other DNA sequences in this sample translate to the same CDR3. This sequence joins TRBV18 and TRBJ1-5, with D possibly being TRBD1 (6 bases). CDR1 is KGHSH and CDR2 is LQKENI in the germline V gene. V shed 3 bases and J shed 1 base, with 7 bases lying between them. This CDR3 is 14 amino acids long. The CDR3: CASSPGQSNQPQHF. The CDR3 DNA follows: TGTGCCAGCTCACCTGGACAGAGCAATCAGCCCCAGCATTTT. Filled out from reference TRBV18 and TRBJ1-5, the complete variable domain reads NAGVMQNPRHLVRRRGQEARLRCSPMKGHSHVYWYRQLPEEGLKFMVYLQKENIIDESGMPKERFSAEFPKEGPSILRIQQVVRGDSAAYFCASSPGQSNQPQHFGDGTRLSIL.

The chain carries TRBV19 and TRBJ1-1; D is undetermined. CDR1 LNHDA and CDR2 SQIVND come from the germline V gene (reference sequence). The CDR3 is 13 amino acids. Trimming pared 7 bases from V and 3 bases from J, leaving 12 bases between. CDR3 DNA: TGTGCCAGTAACCGGGGAAGGGACACTGAAGCTTTCTTT. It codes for CASNRGRDTEAFF.

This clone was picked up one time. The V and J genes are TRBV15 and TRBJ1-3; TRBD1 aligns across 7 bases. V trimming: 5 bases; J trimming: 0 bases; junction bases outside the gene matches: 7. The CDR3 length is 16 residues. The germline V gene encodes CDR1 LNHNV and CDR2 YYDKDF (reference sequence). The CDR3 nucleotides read TGTGCCACCAGCCCCCGACAGGGCACCTCTGGAAACACCATATATTTT. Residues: CATSPRQGTSGNTIYF.

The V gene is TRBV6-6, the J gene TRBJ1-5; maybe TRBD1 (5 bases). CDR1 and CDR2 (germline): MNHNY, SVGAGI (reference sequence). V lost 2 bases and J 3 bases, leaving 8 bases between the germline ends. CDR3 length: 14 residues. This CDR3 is CASSYPTDNQPQHF. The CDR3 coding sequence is TGTGCCAGCAGTTACCCGACAGACAATCAGCCCCAGCATTTT.

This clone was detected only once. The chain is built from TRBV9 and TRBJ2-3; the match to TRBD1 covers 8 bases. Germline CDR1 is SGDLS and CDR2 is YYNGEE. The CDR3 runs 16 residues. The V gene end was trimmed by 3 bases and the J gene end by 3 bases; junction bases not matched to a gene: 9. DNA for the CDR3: TGTGCCAGCAGCGCCCGAACGACAGGGGTGACAGATACGCAGTATTTT. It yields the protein CASSARTTGVTDTQYF.